These 7 T cell receptor beta chains share one sample of origin, sequenced in a study of tumour-infiltrating T cells in Burkitt lymphoma. This table comes from immunoSEQ multiplex PCR, and its TCRdb copy is limited to in-frame clones, with some not included. The table lists some 800 clones, 20% to 30% of them singletons. Sequencing was done on a sample of tumor tissue. The receptors stem from a human donor with Burkitt lymphoma.

The chain has TRBV28 and TRBJ1-2; D not certain. The CDR3 is made up of 12 amino acids. V was clipped by 6 bases and J by 5 bases, with 10 bases between them. CDR1 and CDR2 from the germline V gene are MDHEN and SYDVKM. CDR3 loop: CASRPGFYGYTF. In nucleotides, the CDR3 is TGTGCCAGCAGACCGGGATTTTATGGCTACACCTTC.

The V call is TRBV6-5, the J call TRBJ2-7; TRBD1 matches at 7 bases. Germline-derived CDR1 and CDR2 are MNHEY and SVGAGI. Losses at the gene ends were 0 bases for V and 2 bases for J; bases not matched to a gene: 7. CDR3 length: 16 amino acids. The CDR3: CASSYSGTARTYEQYF. CDR3 nucleotide sequence: TGTGCCAGCAGTTACTCGGGGACAGCAAGAACCTACGAGCAGTACTTC.

This CDR3 reads CASSLYLKNTGELFF. Written as DNA, the CDR3 is TGTGCCAGCAGTTTATACCTGAAAAACACCGGGGAGCTGTTTTTT. This chain links TRBV27 with TRBJ2-2, with D hard to call. Germline loops: CDR1 MNHEY, CDR2 SMNVEV (reference sequence). The CDR3 spans 15 residues. Trimming removed 1 base at V and 2 bases at J, with 8 bases between.

A few counts support this clone. The CDR3 DNA reads TGCAGCGTAGGCGGTGGGGAGCAGTTCTTC. Translating it yields CSVGGGEQFF. The rearrangement joins TRBV29-1 to TRBJ2-1; D remains unclear. Germline V gene data show CDR1 as SQVTM and CDR2 as ANQGSEA. The CDR3 has 10 residues. Trimming stripped 6 bases from V and 10 bases from J, with 10 bases between.

The rearrangement joins TRBV18 to TRBJ1-1, with a tentative D call TRBD1 (6 bases). From germline, CDR1 is KGHSH and CDR2 LQKENI. The CDR3 is 14 residues long. Trimming stripped 0 bases from V and 4 bases from J, with 9 bases between. The CDR3 region has the DNA TGTGCCAGCTCACCACCTCAGGGGACCACTGAAGCTTTCTTT. Translating it yields CASSPPQGTTEAFF.

This rearrangement joins TRBV5-1 to TRBJ1-4; the D is unclear. The germline V and J ends were trimmed by 1 base and 0 bases, with 7 bases remaining between them. The germline V gene encodes CDR1 SGHRS and CDR2 YFSETQ. The length of the CDR3 is 15 residues. The CDR3 protein is CASSLYSPTNEKLFF. The CDR3 nucleotides read TGCGCCAGCAGCTTGTATTCACCAACTAATGAAAAACTGTTTTTT.

This clone has just a few counts. At one end, the junction sequence differs from germline, possibly due to a read error. The CDR3 DNA follows: TGTGCCAGTAGTACCCGGCCCAGCAGGGGAATAGAGCAATTCTTC. This encodes CASSTRPSRGIEQFF. This chain connects TRBV19 to TRBJ2-1; the D gene is possibly TRBD1 (6 bases). This CDR3 contains 15 residues. CDR1 and CDR2 from the germline V gene are LNHDA and SQIVND (reference sequence).